This T cell receptor (beta chain) derives from a study of T cell clones after liver transplantation. Across the whole study: Samples came from ITN030ST, which attempted immunosuppression withdrawal within 2 years of liver transplantation. A pre-transplant mixed lymphocyte reaction with TCRbeta sequencing defined graft-donor-reactive clones followed in post-transplant blood. Findings of the study overall: Donor-reactive sequences fell more than third party-reactive ones, suggesting partial deletion.

The data were produced by immunoSEQ multiplex PCR, yet TCRdb's version contains in-frame clones alone and is incomplete. The data contain 75,000 to 100,000 clones, roughly four fifths of them singletons. As regards this clone: Its specificity is unknown.

This CDR3 is 14 amino acids long. Germline V CDR1 and CDR2: MNHNS, SASEGT. Trimming cost V 3 bases and J 2 bases, with 7 bases left between them. This sequence was found in a human patient who received a liver transplant. Some T cells may have come from the graft donor. The chain couples TRBV6-1 to TRBJ1-4; D not resolved. The sample consisted of CD4+ T cells from blood, taken 46 months after liver transplant. For the CDR3, the DNA is TGTGCCAGCAGTGATCAACTGACTAATGAAAAACTGTTTTTT. This translates into CASSDQLTNEKLFF.